Following are 21 T cell receptor beta chains from one sample sequenced in a study of high-grade serous ovarian cancer treatment subgroups (dated by TCRdb to the early 2020s). The tumor samples were collected prior to definitive surgery or chemotherapy. Library construction relied on the immunoSEQ multiplex PCR assay. Entries here come from immuneACCESS through TCRdb and include only in-frame sequences with V and J called. Some clones fail to appear in such tables; in the studies checked, an unresolved V gene covers under half of the shortfall, and the cause of the remainder is unknown. In all, the sample holds roughly 15,000 clones, and 85% to 90% of those were seen once. Together, the top ten hold around 6.4% of the sample. The sequenced material came from tumor tissue. The receptors were gathered from a human donor with high-grade serous ovarian cancer.

The chain is built from TRBV11-3 and TRBJ2-1, with D possibly being TRBD1 or TRBD2 (5 bases each). This CDR3 region has 16 residues. Deletions cut 1 base from V and 2 bases from J, with 12 bases between. Germline CDR1 reads SGHNT; CDR2 reads YENEEA. For the CDR3, the DNA is TGTGCCAGCAGCTTAGGGGGGACGGTAACCTACAATGAGCAGTTCTTC. This translates into CASSLGGTVTYNEQFF.

This clone was counted a few times. The chain recombines TRBV7-3 with TRBJ1-6, with 12 bases lining up with TRBD1. Per germline, CDR1 SGHTA and CDR2 FQGTGA. This CDR3 contains 17 residues. Trimming took 5 bases from V and 8 from J; bases not matched to a gene: 10. This CDR3 is CASSLRGQGAGDSPLHF. The CDR3 DNA reads as TGTGCCAGCAGCCTAAGGGGACAGGGGGCAGGGGATTCACCCCTCCACTTT. The whole variable domain, filled in from reference TRBV7-3 and TRBJ1-6, reads GAGVSQTPSNKVTEKGKYVELRCDPISGHTALYWYRQSLGQGPEFLIYFQGTGAADDSGLPNDRFFAVRPEGSVSTLKIQRTERGDSAVYLCASSLRGQGAGDSPLHFGNGTRLTVT.

This chain links TRBV5-1 with TRBJ2-3; D might be TRBD1 (6 bases). Trimming took off 7 bases at V and 4 bases at J, with 16 bases between the two ends. Germline assignment: CDR1 SGHRS and CDR2 YFSETQ. CDR3 length: 14 residues. The CDR3 sequence: CASSRTAVADTQYF. CDR3 nucleotides: TGCGCCAGCTCTCGGACAGCGGTGGCAGATACGCAGTATTTT.

Comment on this clone: The junction shows a germline mismatch at one end, possibly a read error. The gene calls are TRBV6-1 and TRBJ2-5, with 8 positions matching TRBD1. CDR3 length: 13 residues. CDR1 is MNHNS and CDR2 is SASEGT in the germline V gene. This CDR3 is CANSDRGQETQYF. CDR3 DNA sequence: TGTGCCAACAGTGACAGGGGACAAGAGACCCAGTACTTC.

The chain links TRBV5-6 to TRBJ2-7; D not resolved. The germline V gene has CDR1 SGHDT and CDR2 YYEEEE. Between the trimmed V and J ends, which lost 4 bases and 4 bases, there was a span of 15 bases. This CDR3 comprises 14 residues. The DNA of the CDR3 is TGTGCCAGCAGCCCCACGGGCCCCGGGTACGAGCAGTACTTC. Translation: CASSPTGPGYEQYF.

The chain carries TRBV7-3 and TRBJ2-1; 10 nucleotides match TRBD2. Unmatched junction bases numbered 1, after V lost 1 base and J lost 4 bases. Germline V lookup: CDR1 SGHTA, CDR2 FQGTGA. The CDR3 is 15 residues long. CDR3 region: CASSLSSGGYNEQFF. DNA of the CDR3: TGTGCCAGCAGCTTAAGTAGCGGGGGGTACAATGAGCAGTTCTTC.

This chain links TRBV19 with TRBJ1-1; 7 bases line up with TRBD1. Losses at the gene ends were 3 bases for V and 1 base for J; bases not matched to a gene: 2. CDR1 and CDR2 from the germline V gene are LNHDA and SQIVND (reference sequence). The CDR3 has 14 amino acids. The CDR3 spells CASSIRGTNTEAFF. The CDR3 coding sequence is TGTGCCAGTAGTATCAGGGGGACGAACACTGAAGCTTTCTTT.

This rearrangement joins TRBV19 to TRBJ1-1, with D unclear. The CDR3 totals 13 residues. Germline lookup yields CDR1 LNHDA and CDR2 SQIVND (reference sequence). V dropped 3 bases and J dropped 1 base, with 6 bases sitting between them. The CDR3 DNA reads TGTGCCAGTAGTATCTCAGGGAACACTGAAGCTTTCTTT. This sequence encodes CASSISGNTEAFF.

Here the CDR3 reads CASRTGGTEAFF. The DNA of the CDR3 is TGTGCCAGCAGGACAGGGGGCACTGAAGCTTTCTTT. The chain recombines TRBV28 with TRBJ1-1; 9 nucleotides align to TRBD1. V trimming: 6 bases; J trimming: 4 bases; junction bases outside the gene matches: 0. The CDR3 is made up of 12 amino acids. Germline V gives CDR1 MDHEN, CDR2 SYDVKM.

The chain links TRBV19 to TRBJ2-1; 9 bases agree with TRBD1. The V and J ends lost 6 bases and 7 bases, in that order; junction bases with no gene match: 4. The CDR3 covers 13 residues. The germline gives CDR1 LNHDA, CDR2 SQIVND (reference sequence). The CDR3 region has the DNA TGTGCCAGTAGGGGACAGGGAAGGAATGAGCAGTTCTTC. Residues: CASRGQGRNEQFF.

The V and J genes are TRBV9 and TRBJ2-5; D unclear. CDR3 length: 12 amino acids. Germline V CDR1 and CDR2: SGDLS, YYNGEE. Trimming took off 0 bases at V and 3 bases at J, with 3 bases between the two ends. This chain's CDR3 is CASSVGEETQYF. CDR3 nucleotide sequence: TGTGCCAGCAGCGTAGGAGAAGAGACCCAGTACTTC.

The V call is TRBV18, the J call TRBJ1-1; D not certain. V shed 2 bases and J shed 3 bases, with 13 bases lying between them. This CDR3 has 15 residues. Germline V gene sequence: CDR1 KGHSH, CDR2 LQKENI. This chain's CDR3 is CASSPLPALDTEAFF. In nucleotides, the CDR3 is TGTGCCAGCTCACCATTGCCAGCCCTGGACACTGAAGCTTTCTTT.

In its sample, this clone was seen once. The V call is TRBV25-1, the J call TRBJ1-6; D is perhaps TRBD1 (5 bases). CDR1 is MGHDK, CDR2 SYGVNS, per germline. This CDR3 region has 14 residues. Trimming took off 4 bases at V and 9 bases at J, with 13 bases between the two ends. CDR3 DNA: TGTGCCAGCAGTGGAGGGACTGGGGGTTCACCCCTCCACTTT. This translates into CASSGGTGGSPLHF.

This chain connects TRBV7-2 to TRBJ2-7; a weak D match, TRBD1 (5 bases). From germline, CDR1 is SGHTA and CDR2 FQGNSA. This CDR3 contains 13 residues. The V gene lost 4 bases and the J gene lost 2 bases, with 9 bases spanning the gap. For the CDR3, the DNA is TGTGCCAGCAGCTCCAGGGTGCCCTACGAGCAGTACTTC. Translated, it gives CASSSRVPYEQYF.

The rearrangement uses TRBV4-3 and TRBJ2-1, with D possibly matching TRBD1 (5 bases). Trimming removed 0 bases from V and 8 bases from J, with 14 bases in between. CDR3 length: 15 residues. Per germline, CDR1 LGHNA and CDR2 YSLEER. CDR3 sequence reads: CASSQDQVQGDEQFF. The CDR3 DNA is TGCGCCAGCAGCCAAGATCAGGTTCAGGGCGATGAGCAGTTCTTC.

This chain uses TRBV2 with TRBJ2-3; possible D gene TRBD2, 6 bases. Germline lookup yields CDR1 SNHLY and CDR2 FYNNEI. The CDR3 sequence is 13 residues long. The V gene lost 7 bases and the J gene lost 3 bases, with 11 bases spanning the gap. In nucleotides, the CDR3 is TGTGCCAGCAATATAGGGAGGACAGATACGCAGTATTTT. Amino acid sequence: CASNIGRTDTQYF.

V and J are TRBV19 and TRBJ2-1; 12 bases fit TRBD1. The CDR3 consists of 15 residues. Germline loops: CDR1 LNHDA, CDR2 SQIVND (reference sequence). J gave up 10 bases and V 2 bases, and 6 bases lay outside the gene matches. CDR3 amino acids: CASSIMGQGAEEQFF. The CDR3 region has the DNA TGTGCCAGTAGTATAATGGGACAGGGGGCGGAAGAGCAGTTCTTC. Full variable domain (remainder filled in from reference TRBV19 and TRBJ2-1): DGGITQSPKYLFRKEGQNVTLSCEQNLNHDAMYWYRQDPGQGLRLIYYSQIVNDFQKGDIAEGYSVSREKKESFPLTVTSAQKNPTAFYLCASSIMGQGAEEQFFGPGTRLTVL.

This clone was picked up one time. V gene TRBV18 combines with J gene TRBJ2-3, with no clear D. CDR1 KGHSH and CDR2 LQKENI come from the germline V gene. With 4 bases removed from V and 4 bases from J, the gap between germline ends came to 12 bases. CDR3 length: 14 residues. The CDR3 DNA reads TGTGCCAGCTCACTCGTGAGTAGAGCAGATACGCAGTATTTT. Translated: CASSLVSRADTQYF. Full variable domain (missing parts from reference TRBV18 and TRBJ2-3): NAGVMQNPRHLVRRRGQEARLRCSPMKGHSHVYWYRQLPEEGLKFMVYLQKENIIDESGMPKERFSAEFPKEGPSILRIQQVVRGDSAAYFCASSLVSRADTQYFGPGTRLTVL.

The V gene is TRBV6-1, the J gene TRBJ1-2; D might be TRBD1 (5 bases). The ends were cut back, 0 bases at V and 4 bases at J, with 12 bases in the middle. Germline-derived CDR1 and CDR2 are MNHNS and SASEGT. This CDR3 is built from 15 residues. CDR3 amino acids: CASSEAERQSYGYTF. CDR3 in DNA: TGTGCCAGCAGTGAAGCTGAGCGACAGAGCTATGGCTACACCTTC.

The chain uses TRBV30 and TRBJ2-1; possible D gene TRBD2, 6 bases. V lost 3 bases to trimming and J lost 9 bases, with 24 bases between them. Per germline, CDR1 GTSNPN and CDR2 SVGIG (reference sequence). This CDR3 spans 16 amino acids. This CDR3 reads CAWSAIPTSRGGEQFF. CDR3 coding DNA: TGTGCCTGGAGCGCTATCCCAACTAGCCGGGGTGGTGAGCAGTTCTTC.

The chain has TRBV18 and TRBJ1-3, with D hard to call. CDR3 length: 14 residues. Between the trimmed V and J ends, which lost 0 bases and 3 bases, there was a span of 6 bases. Germline V lookup: CDR1 KGHSH, CDR2 LQKENI. In DNA form, the CDR3 reads TGTGCCAGCTCACCACCGGGGAATGGAAACACCATATATTTT. Its protein is CASSPPGNGNTIYF.